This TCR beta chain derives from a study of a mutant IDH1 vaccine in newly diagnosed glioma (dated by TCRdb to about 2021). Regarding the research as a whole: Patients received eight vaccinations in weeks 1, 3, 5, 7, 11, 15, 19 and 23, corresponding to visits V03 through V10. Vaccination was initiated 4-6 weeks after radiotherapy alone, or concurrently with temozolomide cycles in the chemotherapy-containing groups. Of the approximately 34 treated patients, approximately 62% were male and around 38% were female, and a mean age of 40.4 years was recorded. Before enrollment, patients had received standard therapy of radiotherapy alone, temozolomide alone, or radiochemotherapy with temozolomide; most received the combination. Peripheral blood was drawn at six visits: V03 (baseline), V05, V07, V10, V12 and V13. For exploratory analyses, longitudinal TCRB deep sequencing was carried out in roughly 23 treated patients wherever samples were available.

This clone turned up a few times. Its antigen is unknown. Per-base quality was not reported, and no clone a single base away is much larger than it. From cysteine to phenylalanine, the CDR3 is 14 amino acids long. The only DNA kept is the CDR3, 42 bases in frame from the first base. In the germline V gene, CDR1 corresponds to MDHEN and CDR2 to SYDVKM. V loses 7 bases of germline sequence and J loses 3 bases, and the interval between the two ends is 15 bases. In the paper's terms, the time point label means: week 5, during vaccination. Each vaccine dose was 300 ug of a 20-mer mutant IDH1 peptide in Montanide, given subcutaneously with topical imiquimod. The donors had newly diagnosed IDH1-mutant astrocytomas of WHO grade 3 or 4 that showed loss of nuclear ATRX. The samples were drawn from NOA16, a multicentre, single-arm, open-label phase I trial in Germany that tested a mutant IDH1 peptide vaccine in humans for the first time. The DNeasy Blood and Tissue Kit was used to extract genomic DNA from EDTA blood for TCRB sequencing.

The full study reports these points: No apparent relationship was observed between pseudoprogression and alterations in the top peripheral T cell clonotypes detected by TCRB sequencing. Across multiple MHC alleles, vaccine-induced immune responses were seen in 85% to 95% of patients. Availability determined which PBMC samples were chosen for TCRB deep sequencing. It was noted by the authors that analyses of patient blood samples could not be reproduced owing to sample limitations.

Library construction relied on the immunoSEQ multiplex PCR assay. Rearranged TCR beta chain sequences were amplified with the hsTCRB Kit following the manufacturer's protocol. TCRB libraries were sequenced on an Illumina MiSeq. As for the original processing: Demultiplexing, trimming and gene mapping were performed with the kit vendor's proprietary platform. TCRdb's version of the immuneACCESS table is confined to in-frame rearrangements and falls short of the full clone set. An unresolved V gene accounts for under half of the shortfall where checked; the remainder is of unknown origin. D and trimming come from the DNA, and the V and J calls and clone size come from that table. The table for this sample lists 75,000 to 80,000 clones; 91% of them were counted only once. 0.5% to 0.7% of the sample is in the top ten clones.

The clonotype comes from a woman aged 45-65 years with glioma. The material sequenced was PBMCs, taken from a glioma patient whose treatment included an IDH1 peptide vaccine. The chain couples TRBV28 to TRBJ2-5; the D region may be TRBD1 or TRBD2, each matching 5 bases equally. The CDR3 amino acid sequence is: CASTMGDRKETQYF. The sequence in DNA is TGTGCCAGCACCATGGGGGACCGAAAAGAGACCCAGTACTTC.